This is a list of T cell receptor beta chains from one sample in a study of cytomegalovirus exposure and HLA in healthy donors. Assay used: immunoSEQ multiplex PCR; TCRdb lists only in-frame clones, some missing. The sample lists around 140,000 clones, approximately 79% occurring once. The specimen sequenced was PBMCs. These receptors all come from a male donor in good health and CMV-seronegative. Both conserved end residues are part of each CDR3. Each record gives: CDR3 DNA, CDR3 protein, clone size, J gene, D gene, V gene. D genes are given only for firm matches. Where a row states a size, it is once, few, many or the class of an expanded clone; other rows omit it.

cdr3_nt: TGCGCCAGCAGCTTGGGGGCAGGGGGCAACGAGCAGTACTTC
cdr3_aa: CASSLGAGGNEQYF
clone_size: .
j_call: TRBJ2-7
d_call: TRBD1
v_call: TRBV5-1

cdr3_nt: TGTGCCAGCAAAATATCCGGGACAGGGGCTAACACCTTC
cdr3_aa: CASKISGTGANTF
clone_size: .
j_call: TRBJ1-2
d_call: TRBD1
v_call: TRBV2

cdr3_nt: TGTGCCAGCAGCCCGTGGGACAGGGGGTACACTGAAGCTTTCTTT
cdr3_aa: CASSPWDRGYTEAFF
clone_size: .
j_call: TRBJ1-1
d_call: TRBD1
v_call: TRBV13

cdr3_nt: TGTGCCGCTCAGTCGCCCCCGGGACAGGGGGAGTATAGCAATCAGCCCCAGCATTTT
cdr3_aa: CAAQSPPGQGEYSNQPQHF
clone_size: .
j_call: TRBJ1-5
d_call: TRBD1
v_call: TRBV10-3

cdr3_nt: TGTGCCAGCCGATCGGTCCCCGGAAACACCATATATTTT
cdr3_aa: CASRSVPGNTIYF
clone_size: .
j_call: TRBJ1-3
d_call: .
v_call: TRBV6-1

cdr3_nt: TGTGCCAGCAGTGTAGGGGGAGAGAACACTGAAGCTTTCTTT
cdr3_aa: CASSVGGENTEAFF
clone_size: .
j_call: TRBJ1-1
d_call: .
v_call: TRBV9

cdr3_nt: TGCGCCAGCAGCTTGGTCGGACTAGCGGTATCCCACGAAGAGACCCAGTACTTC
cdr3_aa: CASSLVGLAVSHEETQYF
clone_size: .
j_call: TRBJ2-5
d_call: TRBD2
v_call: TRBV5-1

cdr3_nt: TGTGCCAGCTTTTTCGGAGCGGGGGACCTCTACGAGCAGTACTTC
cdr3_aa: CASFFGAGDLYEQYF
clone_size: once
j_call: TRBJ2-7
d_call: TRBD2
v_call: TRBV6-5

cdr3_nt: TGTGCCAGTAAGTTGGAGGCAGGGAACACTGAAGCTTTCTTT
cdr3_aa: CASKLEAGNTEAFF
clone_size: .
j_call: TRBJ1-1
d_call: .
v_call: TRBV19

cdr3_nt: TGTGCCAGCTCACCGGGCAGGTCGGCCGATACGCAGTATTTT
cdr3_aa: CASSPGRSADTQYF
clone_size: .
j_call: TRBJ2-3
d_call: .
v_call: TRBV18

cdr3_nt: TGTGCCAGCAGTGATTCTGGACAGGGCTTCTACGAGCAGTACTTC
cdr3_aa: CASSDSGQGFYEQYF
clone_size: .
j_call: TRBJ2-7
d_call: TRBD1
v_call: TRBV2

cdr3_nt: TGCGCCAGCAGCTTGGCCCAGCAGGGTAGCACAGATACGCAGTATTTT
cdr3_aa: CASSLAQQGSTDTQYF
clone_size: .
j_call: TRBJ2-3
d_call: .
v_call: TRBV5-1

cdr3_nt: TGTGCCAGCAGTCCAGGGTACGGCTACACCTTC
cdr3_aa: CASSPGYGYTF
clone_size: .
j_call: TRBJ1-2
d_call: .
v_call: TRBV7-9

cdr3_nt: TGTGCCAGCAGCTTAGTCACAGGGGGGAACTATGGCTACACCTTC
cdr3_aa: CASSLVTGGNYGYTF
clone_size: once
j_call: TRBJ1-2
d_call: TRBD1
v_call: TRBV11-2

cdr3_nt: TGCGCCAGCAGCCAAGGCCGGGACAGGGGGAGGGAGCAGTACTTC
cdr3_aa: CASSQGRDRGREQYF
clone_size: .
j_call: TRBJ2-7
d_call: TRBD1
v_call: TRBV4-3

cdr3_nt: TGCGCCAGCAGCCAAGATGGGACAGCAGCCTACGAGCAGTACTTC
cdr3_aa: CASSQDGTAAYEQYF
clone_size: .
j_call: TRBJ2-7
d_call: TRBD1
v_call: TRBV4-3

cdr3_nt: TGTGCCAGCAGCTTAGCGGTGACAGGGGCAGGCTATAATTCACCCCTCCACTTT
cdr3_aa: CASSLAVTGAGYNSPLHF
clone_size: .
j_call: TRBJ1-6
d_call: TRBD1
v_call: TRBV7-2

cdr3_nt: TGTGCCAGCAGCTTAAGGACAGGGGGCAAGACAGATACGCAGTATTTT
cdr3_aa: CASSLRTGGKTDTQYF
clone_size: once
j_call: TRBJ2-3
d_call: TRBD1
v_call: TRBV7-3

cdr3_nt: TGTGCCAGCAGCCCCCGCCAACCAGGCCACGAGCAGTACTTC
cdr3_aa: CASSPRQPGHEQYF
clone_size: .
j_call: TRBJ2-7
d_call: .
v_call: TRBV6-6

cdr3_nt: TGTGCCAGCAGACAGACAGGGGGCTATCAGCCCCAGCATTTT
cdr3_aa: CASRQTGGYQPQHF
clone_size: few
j_call: TRBJ1-5
d_call: TRBD1
v_call: TRBV2

cdr3_nt: TGCGCCAGCAGAAGACGAGGGGGGGACACCGGGGAGCTGTTTTTT
cdr3_aa: CASRRRGGDTGELFF
clone_size: .
j_call: TRBJ2-2
d_call: .
v_call: TRBV4-3

cdr3_nt: TGTGCCAGCACCGAAGACAGGGGGCTTGCTGAAGCTTTCTTT
cdr3_aa: CASTEDRGLAEAFF
clone_size: .
j_call: TRBJ1-1
d_call: TRBD1
v_call: TRBV6-5

cdr3_nt: TGTGCCAGCAGTGATTCCGAGGGCCACACTGAAGCTTTCTTT
cdr3_aa: CASSDSEGHTEAFF
clone_size: few
j_call: TRBJ1-1
d_call: .
v_call: TRBV6-4

cdr3_nt: TGTGCCAGCAGTTACGGGGACAAAGGGGACACTGAAGCTTTCTTT
cdr3_aa: CASSYGDKGDTEAFF
clone_size: few
j_call: TRBJ1-1
d_call: .
v_call: TRBV6-5

cdr3_nt: TGTGCCAGCAGGACCCCTCACAGGGCCCGACATCAGCCCCAGCATTTT
cdr3_aa: CASRTPHRARHQPQHF
clone_size: .
j_call: TRBJ1-5
d_call: .
v_call: TRBV21-1